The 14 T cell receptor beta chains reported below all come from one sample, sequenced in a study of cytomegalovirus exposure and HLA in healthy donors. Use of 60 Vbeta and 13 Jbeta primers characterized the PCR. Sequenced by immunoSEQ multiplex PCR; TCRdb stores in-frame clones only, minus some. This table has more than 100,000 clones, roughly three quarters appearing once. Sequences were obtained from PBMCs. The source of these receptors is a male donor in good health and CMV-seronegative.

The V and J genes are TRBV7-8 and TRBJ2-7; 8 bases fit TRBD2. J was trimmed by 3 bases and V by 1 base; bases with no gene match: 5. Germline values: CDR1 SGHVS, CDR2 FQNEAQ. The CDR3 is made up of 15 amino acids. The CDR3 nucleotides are TGTGCCAGCAGCTTAGTACGGGGGGGCCTCTACGAGCAGTACTTC. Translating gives CASSLVRGGLYEQYF. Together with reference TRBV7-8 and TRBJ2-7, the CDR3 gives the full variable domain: GAGVSQSPRYKVAKRGQDVALRCDPISGHVSLFWYQQALGQGPEFLTYFQNEAQLDKSGLPSDRFFAERPEGSVSTLKIQRTQQEDSAVYLCASSLVRGGLYEQYFGPGTRLTVT.

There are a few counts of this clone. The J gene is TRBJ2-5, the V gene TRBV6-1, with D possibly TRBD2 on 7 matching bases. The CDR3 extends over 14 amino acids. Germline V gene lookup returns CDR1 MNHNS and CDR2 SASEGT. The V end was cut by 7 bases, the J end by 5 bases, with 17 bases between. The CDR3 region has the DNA TGTGCCAGCATTCTATGGGGGGGCGAGGAGACCCAGTACTTC. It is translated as CASILWGGEETQYF.

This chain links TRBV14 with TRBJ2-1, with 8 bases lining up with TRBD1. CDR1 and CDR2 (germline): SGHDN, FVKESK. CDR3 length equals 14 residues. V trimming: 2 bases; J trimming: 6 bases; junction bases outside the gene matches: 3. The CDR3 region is CASSQWTGLNEQFF. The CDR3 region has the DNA TGTGCCAGCAGCCAATGGACAGGGCTCAATGAGCAGTTCTTC.

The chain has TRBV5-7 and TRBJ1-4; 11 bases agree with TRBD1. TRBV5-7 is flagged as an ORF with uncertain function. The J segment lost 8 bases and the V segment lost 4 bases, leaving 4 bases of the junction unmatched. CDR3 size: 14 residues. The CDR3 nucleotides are TGTGCCAGCAGCCCGGACAGGGGGCGGGAAAAACTGTTTTTT. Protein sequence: CASSPDRGREKLFF.

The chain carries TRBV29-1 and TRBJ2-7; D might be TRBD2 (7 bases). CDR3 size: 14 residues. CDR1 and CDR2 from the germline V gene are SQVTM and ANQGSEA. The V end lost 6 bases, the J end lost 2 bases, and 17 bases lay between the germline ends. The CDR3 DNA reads TGCAGCGTCGTGTTAGGGAGGGGGACCTACGAGCAGTACTTC. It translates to CSVVLGRGTYEQYF.

In nucleotides, the CDR3 is TGTGCCAGCAGTTACTCCCGGCAGGGGGCTTCACCCCTCCACTTT. Encoded protein: CASSYSRQGASPLHF. The chain uses TRBV6-5 and TRBJ1-6; 8 bases line up with TRBD1. CDR3 length equals 15 residues. The V and J ends lost 0 bases and 9 bases, in that order; junction bases with no gene match: 4. CDR1 and CDR2 (germline): MNHEY, SVGAGI.

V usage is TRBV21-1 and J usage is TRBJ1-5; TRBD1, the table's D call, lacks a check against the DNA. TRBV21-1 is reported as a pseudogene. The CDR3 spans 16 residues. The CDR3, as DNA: TGTGCCAGCAGCCCCGGGGACAGGGGGCTTTTTCAGCCCCAGCATTTT. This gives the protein CASSPGDRGLFQPQHF.

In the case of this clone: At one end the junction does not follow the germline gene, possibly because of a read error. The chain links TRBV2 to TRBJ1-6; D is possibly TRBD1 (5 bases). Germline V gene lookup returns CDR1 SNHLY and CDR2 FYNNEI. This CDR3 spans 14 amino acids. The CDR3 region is CASRGTGTNLPLHF. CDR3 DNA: TGTGCCAGCAGGGGAACAGGTACCAATTTACCCCTCCACTTT.

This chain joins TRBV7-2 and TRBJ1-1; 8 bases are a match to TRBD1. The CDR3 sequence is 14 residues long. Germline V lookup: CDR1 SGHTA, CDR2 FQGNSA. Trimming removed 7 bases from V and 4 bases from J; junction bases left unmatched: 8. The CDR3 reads CASTPGGAGTEAFF. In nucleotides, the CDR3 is TGTGCCAGCACTCCAGGGGGCGCAGGCACTGAAGCTTTCTTT.

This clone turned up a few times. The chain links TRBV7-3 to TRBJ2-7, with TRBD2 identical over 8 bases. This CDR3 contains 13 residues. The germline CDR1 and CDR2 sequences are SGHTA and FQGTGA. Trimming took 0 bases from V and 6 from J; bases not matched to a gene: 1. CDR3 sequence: CASSLTRGGEQYF. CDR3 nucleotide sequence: TGTGCCAGCAGCTTAACTCGGGGGGGCGAGCAGTACTTC.

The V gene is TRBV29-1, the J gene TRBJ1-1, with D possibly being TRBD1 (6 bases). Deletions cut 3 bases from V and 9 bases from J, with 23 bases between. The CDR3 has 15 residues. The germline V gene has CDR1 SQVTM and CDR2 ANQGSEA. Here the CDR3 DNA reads TGCAGCGTTGACGGAGACCAGTCCGGGACAACCAAAGCTTTCTTT. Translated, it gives CSVDGDQSGTTKAFF.

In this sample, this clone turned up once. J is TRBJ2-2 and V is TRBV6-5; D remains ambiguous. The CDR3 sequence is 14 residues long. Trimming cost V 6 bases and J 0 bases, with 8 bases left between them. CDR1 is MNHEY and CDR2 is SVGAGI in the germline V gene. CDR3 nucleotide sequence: TGTGCCAGCAGATGGTCGGCGAACACCGGGGAGCTGTTTTTT. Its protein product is CASRWSANTGELFF.

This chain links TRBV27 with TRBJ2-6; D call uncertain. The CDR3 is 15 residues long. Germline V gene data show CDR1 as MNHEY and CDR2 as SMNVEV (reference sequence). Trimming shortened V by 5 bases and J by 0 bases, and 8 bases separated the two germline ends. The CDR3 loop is CASSRSRSGANVLTF. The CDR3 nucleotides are TGTGCCAGCAGTCGCAGTCGCTCTGGGGCCAACGTCCTGACTTTC. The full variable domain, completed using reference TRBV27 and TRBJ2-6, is EAQVTQNPRYLITVTGKKLTVTCSQNMNHEYMSWYRQDPGLGLRQIYYSMNVEVTDKGDVPEGYKVSRKEKRNFPLILESPSPNQTSLYFCASSRSRSGANVLTFGAGSRLTVL.

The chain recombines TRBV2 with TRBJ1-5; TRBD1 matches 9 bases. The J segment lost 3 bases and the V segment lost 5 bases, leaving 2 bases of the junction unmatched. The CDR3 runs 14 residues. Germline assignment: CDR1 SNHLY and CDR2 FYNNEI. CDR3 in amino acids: CASSPQGANQPQHF. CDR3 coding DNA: TGTGCCAGCAGTCCACAGGGGGCCAATCAGCCCCAGCATTTT.